This TCR beta chain came from a study of cytomegalovirus exposure and HLA in healthy donors (dated 2017 in TCRdb). Background for the entire study: According to a later analysis, one platform produced both the approximately 110 validation repertoires and the 620 or so repertoires of the first cohort. A separate validation cohort of roughly 130 different subjects was used in addition to the 666-subject first cohort. The study aimed to test whether cataloging public T cell receptors could reveal signatures of past pathogen exposure. To predict cytomegalovirus infection status, the study brought together high-throughput TCR immunosequencing, statistical association of individual TCRs with disease status, and machine learning. Findings and caveats that apply to the study as a whole: The study gave a list of 150 to 200 TCR beta chains associated with cytomegalovirus. In both the original and validation cohorts, the classifier was reported to diagnose cytomegalovirus status with high specificity and sensitivity. In vitro tests confirmed that a few of the cytomegalovirus-associated TCR beta chains recognize cytomegalovirus antigens. According to the authors, the approach could potentially be generalized to other disease states and immunological phenotypes. Subsequent analysis determined that TCRs grouped into clusters in the first cohort also showed a tendency toward co-occurrence across the roughly 130 validation repertoires, and 94% of cluster scores exceeded 0. All 120 or so repertoires were used to score co-occurrence in the validation cohort in a later analysis, because that analysis had no HLA typing for the cohort. Most TCR sequences were observed very rarely across donors, whereas some public TCRs were present in many individuals.

The donors belonged to the validation cohort of under 150 subjects, which was separate from the 666-subject first cohort. The CDR3 starts with the cysteine, ends with the phenylalanine, and has 13 residues. The kept DNA is CDR3 alone, 39 bases in frame from the first base. At the junction V is shortened by 0 bases and J by 4 bases, with 8 bases in between. Per the germline V gene, SGHDT is the CDR1 and YYEEEE is the CDR2. Libraries were built with the immunoSEQ multiplex PCR assay. Per the source publication's procedure: To diagnose cytomegalovirus status from the catalog of TCR beta chain sequences, a statistical classification framework was built. The clones in this table, taken by TCRdb from immuneACCESS, are in-frame only. Not every clone is retained; where verified, under half of the shortfall comes from an unresolved V gene, and the cause of the rest is unknown. The DNA was the basis for D and trimming; V, J and clone size are from that table. This sample lists about 130,000 clones; roughly 90% were detected once. The ten largest clones represent roughly 1.4% of the sample.

This clone was observed a single time. The target of this receptor is not known. Base qualities are not at hand, and no much larger clone is one base apart. Other nucleotide sequences from this sample produce the same CDR3. The sequencing sample was made of PBMCs. This sequence uses TRBV5-6 and TRBJ2-7; a tentative D call is TRBD1 (6 bases match). The receptor was isolated from a man aged 25-40 years in good health and CMV-seronegative. The base sequence is TGTGCCAGCAGCTTGGTAAGGGGGTACGAGCAGTACTTC. Translation gives CASSLVRGYEQYF.